The 11 T cell receptor beta chains reported below all come from one sample, sequenced in a study of graft-versus-host responses after intestinal transplantation. No antigen has been assigned to these receptors. Sequencing used immunoSEQ multiplex PCR; TCRdb keeps in-frame clones, though not all of them. The data show 100,000 or so clones, roughly 87% seen once. The sample consisted of unstimulated CD4+ T cells sorted from spleen or lymph node cells, taken before transplant. All receptors derive from a human donor who was the organ donor for an intestinal transplant.

V gene TRBV7-9 combines with J gene TRBJ2-7; a weak D match, TRBD2 (5 bases). Trimming cost V 5 bases and J 9 bases, with 14 bases left between them. Germline CDR1 is SEHNR and CDR2 is FQNEAQ (reference sequence). CDR3 size: 12 residues. DNA for the CDR3: TGTGCCAGCAGCCCAGCGAACCGGGGGCAGTACTTC. Amino acid sequence: CASSPANRGQYF. Filled out from reference TRBV7-9 and TRBJ2-7, the complete variable domain reads DTGVSQNPRHKITKRGQNVTFRCDPISEHNRLYWYRQTLGQGPEFLTYFQNEAQLEKSRLLSDRFSAERPKGSFSTLEIQRTEQGDSAMYLCASSPANRGQYFGPGTRLTVT.

This sequence joins TRBV5-1 and TRBJ1-6, with D uncertain. This CDR3 is built from 13 residues. V was trimmed by 4 bases and J by 6 bases, leaving 8 bases between them. Looked up from germline, CDR1 is SGHRS and CDR2 is YFSETQ. This chain's CDR3 is CASSAKPNSPLHF. The CDR3 bases are TGCGCCAGCAGCGCGAAACCTAATTCACCCCTCCACTTT.

This rearrangement joins TRBV7-3 to TRBJ1-2; a possible D gene is TRBD1 (6 bases). From germline, CDR1 is SGHTA and CDR2 FQGTGA. The CDR3 has 15 amino acids. The V gene lost 5 bases and the J gene lost 4 bases, with 17 bases spanning the gap. CDR3 DNA: TGTGCCAGCAGCCCGGGGGGGCTTCCATCCTATGGCTACACCTTC. As protein: CASSPGGLPSYGYTF.

The rearrangement uses TRBV6-6 and TRBJ1-4; D remains ambiguous. Germline loops: CDR1 MNHNY, CDR2 SVGAGI (reference sequence). CDR3 length equals 13 residues. Trimming left V 2 bases short and J 8 bases short, with 9 bases between. CDR3 in amino acids: CASSYATYEKLFF. The CDR3 bases are TGTGCCAGCAGTTACGCGACATACGAAAAACTGTTTTTT.

This chain uses TRBV28 with TRBJ1-2; D is possibly TRBD1 (6 bases). This CDR3 is built from 15 residues. The germline V gene encodes CDR1 MDHEN and CDR2 SYDVKM. The germline V and J ends were trimmed by 3 bases and 5 bases, with 16 bases remaining between them. CDR3 DNA sequence: TGTGCCAGCAGTTTGGCAGGGGTCCGCGGGTATGGCTACACCTTC. Its translation: CASSLAGVRGYGYTF.

As DNA, the CDR3 is TGTGCCAGCGAGTTCCTCCTTGCTCCACCGGCGAATGAGCAGTTCTTC. It translates to CASEFLLAPPANEQFF. V usage is TRBV2 and J usage is TRBJ2-1; no reliable D call. The CDR3 is made up of 16 amino acids. The V end was cut by 8 bases, the J end by 7 bases, with 24 bases between. Germline V lookup: CDR1 SNHLY, CDR2 FYNNEI.

This chain joins TRBV29-1 and TRBJ2-7; tentatively, D is TRBD2 (6 bases). The CDR3 loop spans 14 amino acids. Per the germline V gene, CDR1 is SQVTM and CDR2 is ANQGSEA. Trimming left V 3 bases short and J 0 bases short, with 12 bases between. CDR3 protein: CSVEPRGSSYEQYF. The DNA for the CDR3 is TGCAGCGTTGAGCCCCGGGGGAGCTCCTACGAGCAGTACTTC.

In nucleotides, the CDR3 is TGTGCCAGCAGCTTAGCCCGCGTAGCGGGAAGCAATGAGCAGTTCTTC. This sequence encodes CASSLARVAGSNEQFF. This rearrangement joins TRBV7-2 to TRBJ2-1, with 8 bases that match TRBD2. CDR3 size: 16 residues. The ends lost 0 bases at V and 6 bases at J; junction bases unmatched: 7. Germline V gene sequence: CDR1 SGHTA, CDR2 FQGNSA.

This rearrangement joins TRBV18 to TRBJ1-5; 8 bases match TRBD1. With V trimmed by 2 bases and J by 2 bases, 5 bases remained unmatched. Germline loops: CDR1 KGHSH, CDR2 LQKENI. The CDR3 runs 16 residues. The CDR3, as DNA: TGTGCCAGCTCACCAGACAGGGGTGTCGGCAATCAGCCCCAGCATTTT. Translating gives CASSPDRGVGNQPQHF.

The chain is built from TRBV5-1 and TRBJ2-5; D remains ambiguous. V lost 0 bases, J lost 1 base, and 10 bases lay in between. CDR1 is SGHRS, CDR2 YFSETQ, per germline. The CDR3 has 15 amino acids. The CDR3 reads CASSLAGPIQETQYF. CDR3 sequence (DNA): TGCGCCAGCAGCTTGGCCGGGCCGATCCAAGAGACCCAGTACTTC.

The V gene is TRBV28, the J gene TRBJ2-7; TRBD1 agrees at 7 bases. The V segment lost 5 bases and the J segment 3 bases; nucleotides outside the gene matches: 10. This CDR3 comprises 15 residues. Germline CDR1 reads MDHEN; CDR2 reads SYDVKM. CDR3 residues: CASSPPTGNLYEQYF. The CDR3, as DNA: TGTGCCAGCAGTCCCCCGACAGGGAATCTCTACGAGCAGTACTTC.